What follows are 8 T cell receptor beta chains derived from one specimen sequenced in a study of tumor-infiltrating lymphocytes in primary liver carcinoma (dated by TCRdb to between 2016 and 2019). The sample was run on an Illumina HiSeq 2500. Starting from around 500 ng total RNA, TCRbeta-specific cDNA was produced by reverse transcription with a constant-region primer and ProtoScript II reverse transcriptase. Construction of the TCRbeta libraries relied on three nested rounds of multiplex PCR, following a slightly modified ARM-PCR procedure. Multiplex TRBV1-TRBV30 forward primers and a Cbeta reverse primer were used in the first two PCR rounds, each of which was run for approximately 11 cycles. TCRdb took the public reads, trimmed them with fastp at Q25, ran MiXCR for clone calling and kept in-frame beta chains. Each CDR3 protein appears once, grouped with its most common genes and DNA. In this sample the table shows approximately 300,000 distinct CDR3 sequences, about 62% of which occur a single time. 9% to 10% of the sample comes from the top ten.

Blood RNA was extracted from unsorted whole blood using TRIzol reagent, and germline DNA was obtained with the DNeasy Blood & Tissue kit. The sequencing input was peripheral blood. The receptors originated from a middle-aged man with primary liver carcinoma and hepatitis B virus infection.

About this clonotype: This CDR3 fails to terminate in the conserved phenylalanine or tryptophan, so it likely reflects a read error. The rearrangement uses TRBV5-4 and TRBJ2-3; D ambiguous. Germline lookup yields CDR1 SGHNT and CDR2 YYREEE (reference sequence). The CDR3 is 16 amino acids. The CDR3 loop reads CASGLVARTTPDTQYY. CDR3 coding DNA: TGTGCCAGCGGCTTGGTGGCTAGAACCACACCCGATACGCAGTATTAT.

This clonotype was seen only a few times. A much more abundant neighbour one base away suggests this may be a read error. This chain connects TRBV6-2 or TRBV6-3 to TRBJ2-2; no definite D call. V shed 5 bases and J shed 9 bases, with 13 bases lying between them. Germline CDR1 MNHEY, CDR2 SVGEGT. The CDR3 contains 13 residues. CDR3 in amino acids: CASSPGVTRELFF. For the CDR3, the DNA is TGTGCCAGCAGTCCAGGTGTTACCAGGGAGCTGTTTTTT.

This chain uses TRBV29-1 with TRBJ1-3; D is uncertain. Deletions cut 4 bases from V and 3 bases from J, with 19 bases between. CDR1 and CDR2 from the germline V gene are SQVTM and ANQGSEA. The CDR3 runs to 16 residues. CDR3 in amino acids: CSVAESRPNYGNTIYF. CDR3 coding DNA: TGCAGCGTTGCGGAGAGCCGACCGAACTATGGAAACACCATATATTTT.

In regard to this clonotype: Likely a read error: the CDR3 ends without its conserved phenylalanine or tryptophan. V gene TRBV4-1 combines with J gene TRBJ2-5, with TRBD2 identical over 15 bases. The CDR3 is 16 residues long. Germline V gene data show CDR1 as MGHRA and CDR2 as YSYEKL. Trimming cost V 4 bases and J 2 bases; bases outside gene matches: 2. In DNA, the CDR3 is TGCGCCAGCAGCCCAGGGACTAGCGGGGGGCAAGAGACCCAGTACCTC. Amino acids: CASSPGTSGGQETQYL.

The genes are TRBV7-9 and TRBJ2-7; TRBD2 is a possible D gene (6 bases). Trimming left V 5 bases short and J 2 bases short, with 16 bases between. CDR3 size: 15 residues. The germline V gene has CDR1 SEHNR and CDR2 FQNEAQ (reference sequence). CDR3 in DNA: TGTGCCAGCAGCCTGCCCTCACGGGGGACCTACGAGCAGTACTTC. Translation gives CASSLPSRGTYEQYF.

Of note for this clonotype: At one boundary the junction diverges from the germline segment, which might be a read error. The chain recombines TRBV11-2 with TRBJ2-1; D may be TRBD2 (6 bases). The CDR3 has 15 residues. CDR1 and CDR2 (germline): SGHAT, FQNNGV. The CDR3 DNA sequence: TGTGCCAGCAGCATAGACGGGAGCTCCTACAATGAGCAGTTCTTC. Translating gives CASSIDGSSYNEQFF.

On this clonotype: The CDR3 does not end in the conserved phenylalanine or tryptophan, so this is likely a read error. The DNA is omitted, as the CDR3 cannot be located on it reliably, and the CDR3 follows TCRdb's listing. The V gene is TRBV11-1, the J gene TRBJ1-6; TRBD1, the table's D call, lacks a check against the DNA. Termini included, the CDR3 measures 15 amino acids. Germline V lookup: CDR1 SGHAT, CDR2 FQDESV (reference sequence). Here the CDR3 reads CASSLLQDRVSPLNL.

Comment on this clonotype: Compared with germline, one end of the junction differs, possibly owing to a read error. The chain is built from TRBV6-1 and TRBJ2-2; D might be TRBD2 (5 bases). CDR1 and CDR2 (germline): MNHNS, SASEGT. This CDR3 spans 15 amino acids. The CDR3 here is CVSGAVRRNTGELFF. The CDR3 DNA reads as TGTGTCAGCGGTGCGGTTCGGAGAAACACCGGGGAGCTGTTTTTT.